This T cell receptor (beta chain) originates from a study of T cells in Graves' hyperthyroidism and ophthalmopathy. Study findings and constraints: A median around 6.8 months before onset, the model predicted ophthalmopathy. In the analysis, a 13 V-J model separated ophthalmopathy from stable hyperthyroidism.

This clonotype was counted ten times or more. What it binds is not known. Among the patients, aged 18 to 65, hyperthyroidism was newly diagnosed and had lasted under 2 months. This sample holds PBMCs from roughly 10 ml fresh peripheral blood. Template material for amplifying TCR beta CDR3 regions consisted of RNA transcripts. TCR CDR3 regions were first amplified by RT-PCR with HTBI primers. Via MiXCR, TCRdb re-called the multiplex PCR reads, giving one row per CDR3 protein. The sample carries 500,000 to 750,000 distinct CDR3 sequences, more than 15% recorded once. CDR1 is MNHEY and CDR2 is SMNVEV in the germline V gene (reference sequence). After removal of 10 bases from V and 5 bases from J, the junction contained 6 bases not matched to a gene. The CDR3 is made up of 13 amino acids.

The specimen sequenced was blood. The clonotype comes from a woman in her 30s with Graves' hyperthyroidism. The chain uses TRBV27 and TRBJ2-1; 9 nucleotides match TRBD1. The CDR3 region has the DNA TGTGCCACCACGGGACAGGGCGACAATGAGCAGTTCTTC. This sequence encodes CATTGQGDNEQFF.